The entry that follows covers one T cell receptor (beta chain) sequence. This sample was taken from a study of blood T cell repertoires in COVID-19. This CDR3 has 18 residues. Participants were aged about 18 to 100 years, lived in 25 or so US areas, and enrolled virtually. Original analysis: Estimated nucleated cell counts came from reference gene primer amplification. This table comes from immunoSEQ multiplex PCR, and its TCRdb copy is limited to in-frame clones, with some not included. The V and J calls and clone size are taken from that table; D and trimming were inferred from the DNA. The data contain a few hundred thousand clones, 85% to 90% of them seen just once; the ten biggest clones take up around 4.5%.

The TCR was taken from a woman under 30 with acute COVID-19. V is TRBV21-1 and J is TRBJ2-1; the listed D gene, TRBD2, was not tested against the DNA. TRBV21-1 is a pseudogene segment. The sample was PBMCs or T cells enriched from blood (not recorded which). The CDR3 coding sequence is TGTGCCAGCACCTTAAAAGAGTATGCGGGAGGACTCTACAATGAGCAGTTCTTC. Its translation is CASTLKEYAGGLYNEQFF.